These T cell receptor beta chains were read from a single sample in a study of glioma-infiltrating T cells after dendritic cell vaccination. The assay was immunoSEQ multiplex PCR, and TCRdb's table has in-frame clones only and misses some. Here the sample spans just under 60,000 clones, roughly 80% being singletons. Material: blood, obtained after dendritic cell vaccination. These receptor sequences come from a human donor with glioblastoma. CDR3s include the opening cysteine and the closing phenylalanine or tryptophan. The order of the fields is CDR3 protein, CDR3 DNA, J gene, V gene, D gene. The D gene is left open where the match is weak.

CDR3: CASSLFGERVGQETQYF
DNA: TGTGCCAGCAGCTTGTTCGGGGAGCGGGTAGGCCAAGAGACCCAGTACTTC
J: TRBJ2-5
V: TRBV5-4
D: .

CDR3: CASSQTSGDYTF
DNA: TGCGCCAGCAGCCAAACCTCGGGTGACTACACCTTC
J: TRBJ1-2
V: TRBV4-3
D: .

CDR3: CASSPQVANEQYF
DNA: TGTGCCAGCAGCCCTCAGGTGGCCAACGAGCAGTACTTC
J: TRBJ2-7
V: TRBV5-4
D: .

CDR3: CASGLVRRPRGDRDTEAFF
DNA: TGTGCTAGTGGTTTGGTACGAAGGCCCCGTGGGGACAGGGACACTGAAGCTTTCTTT
J: TRBJ1-1
V: TRBV12-5
D: TRBD1

CDR3: CASSVGPTGYTEAFF
DNA: TGTGCCAGCAGCGTAGGCCCGACCGGGTACACTGAAGCTTTCTTT
J: TRBJ1-1
V: TRBV9
D: .

CDR3: CAWSGGQGAAISGYTF
DNA: TGTGCCTGGAGTGGAGGACAGGGGGCGGCGATTAGTGGCTACACCTTC
J: TRBJ1-2
V: TRBV30
D: TRBD1

CDR3: CASRGGYNSPLHF
DNA: TGTGCCAGTAGGGGTGGTTATAATTCACCCCTCCACTTT
J: TRBJ1-6
V: TRBV9
D: .

CDR3: CASSSTGGAYTQYF
DNA: TGTGCCAGCAGCTCGACAGGGGGCGCCTATACGCAGTATTTT
J: TRBJ2-3
V: TRBV7-3
D: TRBD1

CDR3: CATRGLEKLFF
DNA: TGTGCCACCAGGGGGCTCGAAAAACTGTTTTTT
J: TRBJ1-4
V: TRBV6-5
D: TRBD1

CDR3: CAWRNRGTSTDTQYF
DNA: TGTGCCTGGAGAAATCGGGGGACTAGCACAGATACGCAGTATTTT
J: TRBJ2-3
V: TRBV30
D: .

CDR3: CASSQGRGRSSNQPQHF
DNA: TGTGCCAGTAGCCAGGGGCGGGGGAGATCGAGCAATCAGCCCCAGCATTTT
J: TRBJ1-5
V: TRBV19
D: .

CDR3: CASQTGGYEKLFF
DNA: TGTGCCAGTCAGACAGGGGGTTATGAAAAACTGTTTTTT
J: TRBJ1-4
V: TRBV2
D: TRBD1

CDR3: CASSENYRVGNHEQFF
DNA: TGTGCCAGCAGTGAGAACTATCGGGTCGGAAACCATGAGCAGTTCTTC
J: TRBJ2-1
V: TRBV25-1
D: .

CDR3: CSAGTSGGPSTDTQYF
DNA: TGCAGCGCCGGGACTAGCGGGGGACCTAGCACAGATACGCAGTATTTT
J: TRBJ2-3
V: TRBV29-1
D: TRBD2